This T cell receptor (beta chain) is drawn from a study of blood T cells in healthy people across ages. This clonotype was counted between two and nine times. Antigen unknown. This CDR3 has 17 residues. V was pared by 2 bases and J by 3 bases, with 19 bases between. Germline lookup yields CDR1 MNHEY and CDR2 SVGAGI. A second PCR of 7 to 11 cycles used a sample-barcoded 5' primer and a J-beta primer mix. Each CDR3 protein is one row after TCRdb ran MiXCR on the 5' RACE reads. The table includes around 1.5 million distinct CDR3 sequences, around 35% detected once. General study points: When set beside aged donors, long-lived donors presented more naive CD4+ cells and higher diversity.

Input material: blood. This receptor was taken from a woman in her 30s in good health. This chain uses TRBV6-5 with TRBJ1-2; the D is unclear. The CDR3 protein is CASSYDYGDGSYYGYTF. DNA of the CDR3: TGTGCCAGCAGTTACGATTACGGAGACGGATCCTACTATGGCTACACCTTC.